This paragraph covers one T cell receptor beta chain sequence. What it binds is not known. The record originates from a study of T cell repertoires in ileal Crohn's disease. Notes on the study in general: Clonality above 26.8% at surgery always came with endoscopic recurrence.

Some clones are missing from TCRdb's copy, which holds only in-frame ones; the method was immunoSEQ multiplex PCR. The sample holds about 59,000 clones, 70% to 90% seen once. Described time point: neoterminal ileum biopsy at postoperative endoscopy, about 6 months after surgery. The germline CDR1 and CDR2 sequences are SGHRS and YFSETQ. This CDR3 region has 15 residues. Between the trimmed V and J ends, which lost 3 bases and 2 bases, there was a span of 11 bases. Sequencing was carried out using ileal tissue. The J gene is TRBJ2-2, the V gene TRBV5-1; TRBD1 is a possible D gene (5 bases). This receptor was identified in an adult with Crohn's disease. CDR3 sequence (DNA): TGCGCCAGCAGCTGGTCTAGGGGAAACACCGGGGAGCTGTTTTTT. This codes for CASSWSRGNTGELFF.